This T cell receptor beta chain was observed in a study of blood T cell repertoires in COVID-19. The junction had 11 bases not matched to a gene; V was cut back by 7 bases and J by 10 bases. Germline V gene lookup returns CDR1 MNHEY and CDR2 SVGAGI. The CDR3 consists of 15 residues. Sequencing used immunoSEQ multiplex PCR; TCRdb keeps in-frame clones, though not all of them. This table has 250,000 or so clones, around 90% appearing once. In its sample, this clone was seen a few times. This sequence was found in a woman between 40 and 55 years old who had recovered from COVID-19. V usage is TRBV6-5 and J usage is TRBJ2-1; 12 bases map to TRBD2. The specimen was peripheral blood. The CDR3 is CASKYLAGGPKEQFF. The CDR3 nucleotides are TGTGCCAGCAAATATCTAGCGGGAGGGCCAAAGGAGCAGTTCTTC.